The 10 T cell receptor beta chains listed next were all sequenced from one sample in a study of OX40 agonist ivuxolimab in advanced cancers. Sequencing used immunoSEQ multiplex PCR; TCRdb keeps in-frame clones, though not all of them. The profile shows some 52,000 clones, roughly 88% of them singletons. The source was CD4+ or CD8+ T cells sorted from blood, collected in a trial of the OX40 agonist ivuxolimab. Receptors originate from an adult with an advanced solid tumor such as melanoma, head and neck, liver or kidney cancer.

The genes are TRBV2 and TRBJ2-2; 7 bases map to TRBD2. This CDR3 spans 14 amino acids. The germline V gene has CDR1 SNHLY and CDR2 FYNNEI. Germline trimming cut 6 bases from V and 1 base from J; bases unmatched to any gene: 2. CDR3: CASRSGGNTGELFF. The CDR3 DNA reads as TGTGCCAGCAGATCGGGGGGGAACACCGGGGAGCTGTTTTTT.

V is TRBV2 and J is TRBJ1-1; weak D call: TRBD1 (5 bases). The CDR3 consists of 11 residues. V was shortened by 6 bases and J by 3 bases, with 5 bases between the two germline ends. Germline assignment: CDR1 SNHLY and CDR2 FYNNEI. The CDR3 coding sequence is TGTGCCAGCAGGGGGGACACTGAAGCTTTCTTT. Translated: CASRGDTEAFF.

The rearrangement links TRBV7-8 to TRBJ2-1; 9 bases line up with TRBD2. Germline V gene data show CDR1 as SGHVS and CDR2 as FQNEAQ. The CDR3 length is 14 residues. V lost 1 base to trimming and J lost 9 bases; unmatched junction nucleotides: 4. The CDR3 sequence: CASSLGGLAVEQFF. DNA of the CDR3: TGTGCCAGCAGCTTAGGGGGACTAGCCGTTGAGCAGTTCTTC.

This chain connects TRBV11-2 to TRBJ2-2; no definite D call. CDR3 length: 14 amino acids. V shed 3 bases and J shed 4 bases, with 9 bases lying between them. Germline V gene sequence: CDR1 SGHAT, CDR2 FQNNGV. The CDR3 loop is CASSFGRSTGELFF. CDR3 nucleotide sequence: TGTGCCAGCAGCTTCGGGCGGAGCACCGGGGAGCTGTTTTTT. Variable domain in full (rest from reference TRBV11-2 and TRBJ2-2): EAGVAQSPRYKIIEKRQSVAFWCNPISGHATLYWYQQILGQGPKLLIQFQNNGVVDDSQLPKDRFSAERLKGVDSTLKIQPAKLEDSAVYLCASSFGRSTGELFFGEGSRLTVL.

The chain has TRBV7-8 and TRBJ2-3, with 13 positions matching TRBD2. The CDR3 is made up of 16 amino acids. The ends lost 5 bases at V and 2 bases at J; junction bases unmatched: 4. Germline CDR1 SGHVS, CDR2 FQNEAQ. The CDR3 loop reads CASSGTSGAPTDTQYF. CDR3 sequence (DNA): TGTGCCAGCAGCGGGACTAGCGGGGCCCCCACAGATACGCAGTATTTT.

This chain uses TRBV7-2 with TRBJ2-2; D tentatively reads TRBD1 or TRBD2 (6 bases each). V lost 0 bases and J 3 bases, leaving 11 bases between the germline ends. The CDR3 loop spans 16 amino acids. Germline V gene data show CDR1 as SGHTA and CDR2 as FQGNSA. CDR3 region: CASSLAGAGYTGELFF. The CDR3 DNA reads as TGTGCCAGCAGCTTAGCGGGGGCGGGATACACCGGGGAGCTGTTTTTT.

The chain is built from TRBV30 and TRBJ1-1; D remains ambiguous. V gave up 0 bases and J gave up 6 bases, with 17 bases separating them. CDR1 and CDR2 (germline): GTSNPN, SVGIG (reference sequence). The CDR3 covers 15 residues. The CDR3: CAWSVASPRSSEAFF. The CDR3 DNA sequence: TGTGCCTGGAGTGTAGCCTCCCCACGAAGCTCTGAAGCTTTCTTT.

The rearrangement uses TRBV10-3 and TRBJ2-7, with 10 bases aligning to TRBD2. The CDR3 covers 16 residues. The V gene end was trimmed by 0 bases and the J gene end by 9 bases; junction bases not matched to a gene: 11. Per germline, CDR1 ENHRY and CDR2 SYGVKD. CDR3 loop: CAISESKGLAITSQYF. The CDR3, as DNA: TGTGCCATCAGTGAGTCGAAGGGACTAGCGATTACGTCGCAGTACTTC.

The CDR3 DNA is TGTGCCAGCAGCTTGCCAGGACTAGCGGGGATGAATGAGCAGTTCTTC. It translates to CASSLPGLAGMNEQFF. The chain uses TRBV5-4 and TRBJ2-1; 12 bases are shared with TRBD2. This CDR3 spans 16 amino acids. Trimming removed 1 base from V and 7 bases from J; junction bases left unmatched: 6. Germline CDR1 SGHNT, CDR2 YYREEE (reference sequence).

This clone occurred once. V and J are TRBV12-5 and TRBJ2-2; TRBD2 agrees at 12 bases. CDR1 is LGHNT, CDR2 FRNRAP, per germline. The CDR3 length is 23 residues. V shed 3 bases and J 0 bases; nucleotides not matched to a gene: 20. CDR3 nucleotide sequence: TGTGCTAGTGGTTTTTTTAGGGACATTTTCTCGACTAGCGGGAGTGCGAACACCGGGGAGCTGTTTTTT. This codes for CASGFFRDIFSTSGSANTGELFF.